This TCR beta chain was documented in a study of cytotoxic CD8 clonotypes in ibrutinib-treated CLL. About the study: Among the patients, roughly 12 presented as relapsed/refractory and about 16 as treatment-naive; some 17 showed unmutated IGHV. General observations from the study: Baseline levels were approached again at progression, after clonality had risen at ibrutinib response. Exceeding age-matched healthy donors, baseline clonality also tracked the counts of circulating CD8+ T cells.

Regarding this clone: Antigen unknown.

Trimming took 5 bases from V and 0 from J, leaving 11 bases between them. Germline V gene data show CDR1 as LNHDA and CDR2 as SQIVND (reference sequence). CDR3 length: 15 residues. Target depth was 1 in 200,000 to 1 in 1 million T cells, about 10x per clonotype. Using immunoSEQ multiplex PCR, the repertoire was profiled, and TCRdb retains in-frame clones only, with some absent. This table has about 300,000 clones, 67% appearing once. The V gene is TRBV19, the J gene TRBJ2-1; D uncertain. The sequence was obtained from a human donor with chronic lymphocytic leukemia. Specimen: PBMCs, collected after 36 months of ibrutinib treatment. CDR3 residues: CASSWNPSSYNEQFF. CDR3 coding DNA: TGTGCCAGTAGTTGGAACCCCAGCTCCTACAATGAGCAGTTCTTC.